The present T cell receptor (beta chain) was sequenced within a study of blood T cells in healthy people across ages. The study, taken as a whole, reports: Long-lived donors carried more naive CD4+ cells and greater diversity than aged donors. It was not possible, with unsorted PBMCs, to conclusively compare naive and antigen-experienced cells.

For the second PCR, which ran for about 6 to 11 cycles, a sample-barcoded 5' primer and a J-beta primer mix were used. Paired-end reads containing CDR3 totaled no fewer than 2.5 million for each sample. TCRdb reprocessed the 5' RACE reads with MiXCR, giving one entry per CDR3 protein. The data contain approximately 1.5 million distinct CDR3 sequences, about 42% of them seen just once; the ten biggest clones take up under 5%. This clonotype was detected many times. Its antigen is currently unknown. The trim removed 0 bases at V and 6 bases at J, leaving 1 base unmatched. CDR3 length equals 14 residues. Per germline, CDR1 GTSNPN and CDR2 SVGIG (reference sequence).

The V and J genes are TRBV30 and TRBJ1-4, with 10 nucleotides matching TRBD1. Sequenced material: blood. This receptor was taken from a woman aged 18 to 35 in good health. Here the CDR3 reads CAWSVGTGDEKLFF. CDR3 nucleotide sequence: TGTGCCTGGAGTGTAGGGACAGGGGATGAAAAACTGTTTTTT.